This T cell receptor beta chain emerged from a study of blood T cell repertoires in COVID-19. Study at large: COVID-19 samples from acute and convalescent phases originated in the United States, Italy and Spain. T cells, B-cell-depleted T cells, or PBMCs provided the cDNA or gDNA that served as material.

Per the authors' pipeline: The assay estimated nucleated cells by amplifying reference gene primers. The assay was immunoSEQ multiplex PCR, and TCRdb's table has in-frame clones only and misses some. V and J calls and clone size are as listed in that table; D and trimming were resolved from the DNA. The data show 200,000 to 250,000 clones, more than 80% seen once. In Seattle, patients joined the study during active infection and were tracked longitudinally. The TCR originated in a man in his thirties or forties with COVID-19, enrolled during active disease. The specimen was peripheral blood.

CDR3 coding DNA: TGTGCCAGCAGCCAAGTAGTTAGCGGTCCGGTTAACACCGGGGAGCTGTTTTTT. Translation gives CASSQVVSGPVNTGELFF. J is TRBJ2-2 and V is TRBV3-1 (or the pseudogene TRBV3-2); possibly TRBD2 for D (6 bases). CDR1 is LGHDT, CDR2 YNNKEL, per germline (reference sequence). V gave up 1 base and J gave up 2 bases, with 17 bases separating them. This CDR3 spans 18 amino acids.